The 32 T cell receptor beta chains in this list originate from one sample, sequenced in a study of blood T cell repertoires in COVID-19. Repertoires were generated with immunoSEQ multiplex PCR, while TCRdb's copy carries only in-frame clones and drops some. The top ten hold 10% to 13% of the sample, which has about 210,000 clones, about 91% seen once. The sequencing sample was made of PBMCs or T cells enriched from blood (not recorded which). The receptors derive from a man between 18 and 35 years old with acute COVID-19.

This clone came up a few times. This chain connects TRBV3-1 (or the pseudogene TRBV3-2) to TRBJ1-2, with 8 nucleotides matching TRBD1. V trimming: 0 bases; J trimming: 7 bases; junction bases outside the gene matches: 1. The V gene's germline CDR1 is LGHDT and CDR2 YNNKEL (reference sequence). The CDR3 contains 13 residues. The CDR3: CASSQDTGGGYTF. The CDR3 region has the DNA TGTGCCAGCAGCCAAGATACAGGGGGTGGCTACACCTTC.

The chain uses TRBV11-3 and TRBJ1-5; D possibly corresponds to TRBD1 (6 bases). This CDR3 comprises 16 residues. Germline-derived CDR1 and CDR2 are SGHNT and YENEEA. V gave up 3 bases and J gave up 4 bases, with 16 bases separating them. The CDR3 loop reads CASSFGHQGCNQPQHF. The CDR3 DNA sequence: TGTGCCAGCAGCTTCGGCCATCAGGGGTGTAATCAGCCCCAGCATTTT.

The chain recombines TRBV19 with TRBJ2-7; a weak D match, TRBD2 (5 bases). This CDR3 is built from 14 residues. Germline V gives CDR1 LNHDA, CDR2 SQIVND (reference sequence). V gave up 9 bases and J gave up 1 base, with 16 bases separating them. In DNA form, the CDR3 reads TGTGCCAGGGCGGGCCAGCTAGTATCCTACGAGCAGTACTTC. This encodes CARAGQLVSYEQYF.

The V gene is TRBV9, the J gene TRBJ2-1; 8 nucleotides line up with TRBD2. This CDR3 contains 17 residues. Germline CDR1 is SGDLS and CDR2 is YYNGEE. V shed 3 bases, J shed 4 bases, and the junction held 12 bases outside the gene matches. In DNA form, the CDR3 reads TGTGCCAGCAGCGAAAATGTGGAGCGGGAGAGTTACAATGAGCAGTTCTTC. It yields the protein CASSENVERESYNEQFF.

The J gene is TRBJ2-2, the V gene TRBV15, with TRBD2 identical over 13 bases. Germline lookup yields CDR1 LNHNV and CDR2 YYDKDF (reference sequence). The ends lost 6 bases at V and 6 bases at J; junction bases unmatched: 4. The CDR3 sequence is 15 residues long. Written as DNA, the CDR3 is TGTGCCACCAGGGGACTAGCGGGAAAAGCCGGGGAGCTGTTTTTT. This translates into CATRGLAGKAGELFF.

This chain uses TRBV30 with TRBJ2-1; D perhaps matches TRBD1 (5 bases). Trimming removed 0 bases at V and 5 bases at J, with 5 bases between. The CDR3 sequence is 12 residues long. The germline V gene has CDR1 GTSNPN and CDR2 SVGIG (reference sequence). CDR3 region: CAWSVGDNEQFF. For the CDR3, the DNA is TGTGCCTGGAGTGTAGGGGACAATGAGCAGTTCTTC. The whole variable domain, remainder taken from reference TRBV30 and TRBJ2-1, is SQTIHQWPATLVQPVGSPLSLECTVEGTSNPNLYWYRQAAGRGLQLLFYSVGIGQISSEVPQNLSASRPQDRQFILSSKKLLLSDSGFYLCAWSVGDNEQFFGPGTRLTVL.

The gene calls are TRBV2 and TRBJ2-4, with 7 bases lining up with TRBD2. With 1 base clipped from V and 5 bases from J, the junction kept 8 bases outside the gene matches. Per the germline V gene, CDR1 is SNHLY and CDR2 is FYNNEI. The CDR3 has 16 residues. CDR3 sequence reads: CASSEGESGKQNIQYF. The CDR3, as DNA: TGTGCCAGCAGTGAAGGGGAGAGCGGGAAGCAAAACATTCAGTACTTC.

The chain joins TRBV7-3 to TRBJ2-7; 7 nucleotides agree with TRBD2. The CDR3 covers 15 residues. Germline assignment: CDR1 SGHTA and CDR2 FQGTGA. V gave up 5 bases and J gave up 4 bases; unmatched junction bases: 11. CDR3 protein: CASSPATAGIYEQYF. CDR3 bases: TGTGCCAGCAGCCCTGCCACAGCGGGGATTTACGAGCAGTACTTC.

A word on this clone: Its ends do not fully match the called genes, so a read error is possible. The chain combines TRBV7-7 with TRBJ2-7; D might be TRBD1 (5 bases). The CDR3 is made up of 16 amino acids. Germline assignment: CDR1 SSHAT and CDR2 FNYEAQ (reference sequence). The DNA of the CDR3 is TGTGCTAGCAGCTTAGTAAGGCCAGGGAAATCCTACGAGCAGTACTTC. Residues: CASSLVRPGKSYEQYF.

The chain links TRBV6-5 to TRBJ1-1, with 8 nucleotides matching TRBD1. The CDR3 is made up of 15 amino acids. Trimming took 1 base from V and 4 from J; bases not matched to a gene: 5. CDR1 is MNHEY and CDR2 is SVGAGI in the germline V gene. The CDR3 DNA reads as TGTGCCAGCAGTTACTTCGGACAGGGCAGCACTGAAGCTTTCTTT. This codes for CASSYFGQGSTEAFF.

This clone was detected only a few times. The chain joins TRBV2 to TRBJ2-7, with 9 positions matching TRBD1. CDR1 SNHLY and CDR2 FYNNEI come from the germline V gene. V dropped 0 bases and J dropped 5; count of bases not matched to a gene: 11. The CDR3 runs 17 residues. The DNA of the CDR3 is TGTGCCAGCAGTGAAGCGTTCGCCGGGACAGGGTACCACGAGCAGTACTTC. It translates to CASSEAFAGTGYHEQYF.

The genes are TRBV7-3 and TRBJ2-3, with 10 bases matching TRBD2. The CDR3 runs 16 residues. Germline CDR1 and CDR2: SGHTA and FQGTGA. V was pared by 4 bases and J by 3 bases, with 7 bases of the junction left unmatched. CDR3 region: CASSSEASGSTDTQYF. The DNA of the CDR3 is TGTGCCAGCAGCTCGGAGGCTAGCGGGAGTACAGATACGCAGTATTTT.

V is TRBV11-3 and J is TRBJ2-4; a possible D gene is TRBD2 (5 bases). This CDR3 contains 14 residues. Germline CDR1 reads SGHNT; CDR2 reads YENEEA. The V gene lost 5 bases and the J gene lost 8 bases, with 16 bases spanning the gap. The CDR3 sequence: CASSPDTGMDIQYF. CDR3 DNA: TGTGCCAGCAGCCCTGACACGGGGATGGACATTCAGTACTTC.

The chain has TRBV19 and TRBJ1-1, with 9 bases lining up with TRBD1. Germline V gene sequence: CDR1 LNHDA, CDR2 SQIVND (reference sequence). CDR3 length: 15 amino acids. The V segment lost 7 bases and the J segment 3 bases; nucleotides outside the gene matches: 9. The CDR3 DNA is TGTGCCAGTAATTACAGGGGGCCGGCGGACACTGAAGCTTTCTTT. Its translation: CASNYRGPADTEAFF.

The chain is built from TRBV2 and TRBJ1-6; D is possibly TRBD1 (6 bases). The germline gives CDR1 SNHLY, CDR2 FYNNEI. V was cut by 9 bases and J by 9 bases, with 15 bases left in between. This CDR3 comprises 13 residues. The CDR3 spells CASTGTQSSPLHF. DNA of the CDR3: TGTGCCAGTACCGGGACACAGAGTTCACCCCTCCACTTT.

This chain uses TRBV6-2 or TRBV6-3 with TRBJ1-1; the match to TRBD1 covers 9 bases. Germline V CDR1 and CDR2: MNHEY, SVGEGT. The CDR3 loop spans 15 amino acids. V trimming: 4 bases; J trimming: 3 bases; junction bases outside the gene matches: 6. CDR3 DNA sequence: TGTGCCAGCAGTTTAACAGGGGGCTTGTACACTGAAGCTTTCTTT. This gives the protein CASSLTGGLYTEAFF.

The rearrangement uses TRBV6-6 and TRBJ1-4, with no clear D. The V end lost 5 bases, the J end lost 5 bases, and 12 bases lay between the germline ends. CDR3 length: 14 residues. From germline, CDR1 is MNHNY and CDR2 SVGAGI (reference sequence). The CDR3 protein is CASSAGSRNEKLFF. DNA of the CDR3: TGTGCCAGCAGTGCGGGATCCCGGAATGAAAAACTGTTTTTT.

The V and J genes are TRBV30 and TRBJ1-5, with a weak D call TRBD1 (5 bases). This CDR3 contains 13 residues. The V end was cut by 0 bases, the J end by 7 bases, with 10 bases between. Germline V gene lookup returns CDR1 GTSNPN and CDR2 SVGIG (reference sequence). The CDR3 DNA is TGTGCCTGGAGTGTGGCGACAGACCAGCCCCAGCATTTT. It yields the protein CAWSVATDQPQHF.

The chain combines TRBV27 with TRBJ2-1; 7 bases line up with TRBD1. After removal of 5 bases from V and 2 bases from J, the junction contained 9 bases not matched to a gene. Germline V gene sequence: CDR1 MNHEY, CDR2 SMNVEV (reference sequence). This CDR3 spans 16 amino acids. This chain's CDR3 is CASSKRRDSTYNEQFF. In DNA, the CDR3 is TGTGCCAGCAGTAAACGTCGGGACAGTACCTACAATGAGCAGTTCTTC.

The chain has TRBV19 and TRBJ2-1; 11 bases are shared with TRBD2. V was pared by 5 bases and J by 8 bases, with 11 bases of the junction left unmatched. The germline V gene encodes CDR1 LNHDA and CDR2 SQIVND (reference sequence). The CDR3 sequence is 16 residues long. The CDR3 coding sequence is TGTGCCAGTAGTGCCTTAGCGGGAGGGCCTGGCGATGAGCAGTTCTTC. The encoded protein is CASSALAGGPGDEQFF.

This sequence joins TRBV27 and TRBJ1-1; no firm D call. V was shortened by 1 base and J by 1 base, with 7 bases between the two germline ends. The CDR3 is made up of 14 amino acids. Germline CDR1 is MNHEY and CDR2 is SMNVEV (reference sequence). This CDR3 is CASSLYTANTEAFF. The CDR3 DNA sequence: TGTGCCAGCAGTTTATATACAGCGAACACTGAAGCTTTCTTT.

This chain joins TRBV5-4 and TRBJ1-6, with a possible D match to TRBD1 (5 bases). Trimming removed 1 base at V and 7 bases at J, with 6 bases between. The CDR3 consists of 13 residues. Germline V lookup: CDR1 SGHNT, CDR2 YYREEE (reference sequence). The CDR3 bases are TGTGCCAGCAGCTTGCAGGGCAATTCACCCCTCCACTTT. This codes for CASSLQGNSPLHF.

The chain recombines TRBV11-3 with TRBJ1-2; the match to TRBD1 covers 7 bases. From germline, CDR1 is SGHNT and CDR2 YENEEA. CDR3 length: 15 residues. Losses at the gene ends were 5 bases for V and 2 bases for J; bases not matched to a gene: 8. CDR3 in amino acids: CASSPRDRANYGYTF. CDR3 sequence (DNA): TGTGCCAGCAGCCCTCGAGACAGGGCCAACTATGGCTACACCTTC.

The chain combines TRBV5-1 with TRBJ1-4; perhaps TRBD1 as D (5 bases). V shed 0 bases and J shed 1 base, with 13 bases lying between them. This CDR3 region has 17 residues. Germline lookup yields CDR1 SGHRS and CDR2 YFSETQ. The CDR3 protein is CASSLDVTGVTNEKLFF. CDR3 coding DNA: TGCGCCAGCAGCTTGGACGTAACAGGAGTAACTAATGAAAAACTGTTTTTT.

The table lists this clone with a count of one. The chain combines TRBV9 with TRBJ1-2; D is perhaps TRBD1 (5 bases). V dropped 3 bases and J dropped 9 bases, with 15 bases sitting between them. The CDR3 has 13 residues. Germline CDR1 is SGDLS and CDR2 is YYNGEE. The CDR3 bases are TGTGCCAGCAGCGCCCTAGGGGAAGGACGCTACACCTTC. Translating it yields CASSALGEGRYTF.

The chain carries TRBV29-1 and TRBJ2-7; TRBD1 aligns across 9 bases. The germline V gene has CDR1 SQVTM and CDR2 ANQGSEA. Trimming removed 7 bases from V and 6 bases from J; junction bases left unmatched: 13. The CDR3 sequence is 14 residues long. For the CDR3, the DNA is TGCAGCGCCACTACAGGGGGCGCGGGGGCCGAGCAGTACTTC. Translated, it gives CSATTGGAGAEQYF.

This chain uses TRBV13 with TRBJ1-1; no clear D gene. This CDR3 region has 13 residues. From germline, CDR1 is PRHDT and CDR2 FYEKMQ (reference sequence). Trimming took 4 bases from V and 1 from J, leaving 7 bases between them. CDR3 DNA sequence: TGTGCCAGCAGCTATCAGGAGAACACTGAAGCTTTCTTT. Translation gives CASSYQENTEAFF.

CDR3 residues: CASSYAGTASYTQYF. The CDR3 coding sequence is TGTGCCAGCAGTTACGCGGGGACAGCAAGTTATACGCAGTATTTT. The chain is built from TRBV6-5 and TRBJ2-3, with TRBD1 as a possible D gene (7 bases). The CDR3 extends over 15 amino acids. V was shortened by 2 bases and J by 7 bases, with 16 bases between the two germline ends. From germline, CDR1 is MNHEY and CDR2 SVGAGI.

The chain links TRBV27 to TRBJ1-3, with D unclear. The germline V gene encodes CDR1 MNHEY and CDR2 SMNVEV (reference sequence). Trimming pared 7 bases from V and 0 bases from J, leaving 10 bases between. This CDR3 region has 14 residues. The chain's CDR3 is CASKLSRSGNTIYF. The DNA for the CDR3 is TGTGCCAGCAAACTTTCCCGCTCTGGAAACACCATATATTTT.

J is TRBJ1-4 and V is TRBV28; D perhaps matches TRBD1 (5 bases). The CDR3 length is 19 residues. The germline V gene encodes CDR1 MDHEN and CDR2 SYDVKM. V lost 5 bases, J lost 0 bases, and 22 bases lay in between. The CDR3 coding sequence is TGTGCCAGCAGTCCCAGTTGGGGCACCTTCGCCCCAACTAATGAAAAACTGTTTTTT. As protein: CASSPSWGTFAPTNEKLFF.

The rearrangement links TRBV9 to TRBJ2-1; D not certain. CDR3 length: 16 residues. The V end lost 4 bases, the J end lost 0 bases, and 14 bases lay between the germline ends. Germline-derived CDR1 and CDR2 are SGDLS and YYNGEE. CDR3 protein: CASSPNSPSSYNEQFF. The CDR3 bases are TGTGCCAGCAGCCCCAACAGTCCGAGCTCCTACAATGAGCAGTTCTTC.

V is TRBV5-1 and J is TRBJ2-1; D may be TRBD2 (5 bases). Trimming stripped 3 bases from V and 0 bases from J, with 10 bases between. Per germline, CDR1 SGHRS and CDR2 YFSETQ. There are 15 residues in the CDR3. The CDR3 DNA is TGCGCCAGCAGCTGGCGGGCGAGCTCCTACAATGAGCAGTTCTTC. It specifies CASSWRASSYNEQFF.